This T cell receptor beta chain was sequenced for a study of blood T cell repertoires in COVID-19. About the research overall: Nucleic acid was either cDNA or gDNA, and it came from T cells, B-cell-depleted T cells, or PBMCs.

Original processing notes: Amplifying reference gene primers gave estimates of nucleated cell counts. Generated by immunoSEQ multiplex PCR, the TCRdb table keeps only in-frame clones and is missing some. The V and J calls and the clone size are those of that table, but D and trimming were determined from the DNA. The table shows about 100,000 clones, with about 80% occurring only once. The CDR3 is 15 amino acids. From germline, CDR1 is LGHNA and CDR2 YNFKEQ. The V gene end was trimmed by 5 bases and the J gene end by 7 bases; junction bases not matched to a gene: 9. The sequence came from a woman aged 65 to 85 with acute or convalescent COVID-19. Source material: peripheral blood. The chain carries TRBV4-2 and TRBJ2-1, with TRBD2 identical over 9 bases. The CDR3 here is CASSNPGLATNEQFF. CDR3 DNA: TGTGCCAGCAGCAACCCGGGACTAGCTACTAATGAGCAGTTCTTC.